This T cell receptor (beta chain) comes out of a study of blood T cell repertoires in COVID-19. Libraries were prepared by immunoSEQ multiplex PCR; TCRdb keeps only in-frame clonotypes and omits some of them. The sample holds approximately 180,000 clones, roughly 89% seen once. This CDR3 region has 19 residues. The J segment lost 2 bases and the V segment lost 1 base, leaving 12 bases of the junction unmatched. Germline V gene data show CDR1 as MNHEY and CDR2 as SMNVEV (reference sequence). The chain uses TRBV27 and TRBJ2-1, with 9 bases matching TRBD2. The clonotype originates from a woman in her forties with acute COVID-19. The sample consisted of PBMCs or T cells enriched from blood (not recorded which). The CDR3 nucleotides read TGTGCCAGCAGTTTATTTCGGATGGTAGCGGGGGACGCCTACAATGAGCAGTTCTTC. It yields the protein CASSLFRMVAGDAYNEQFF.